The clone carrying this TCR beta chain was observed a few times. Its antigen is still unknown. The data belong to a study of beta chain features in type 1 diabetes. In germline, CDR1 is SQVTM, CDR2 ANQGSEA. The CDR3 sequence is 13 residues long. The J segment lost 3 bases and the V segment lost 7 bases, leaving 3 bases of the junction unmatched. Expressed TCRB transcripts were sequenced because the isolated RNA had all been reverse transcribed beforehand. The assay was immunoSEQ multiplex PCR, and TCRdb's table has in-frame clones only and misses some. This sample carries 630,000 or so clones, 11% to 15% of them seen once, and the ten largest clones take 0.03% to 0.04%. Findings of the study overall: Patients showed naive, central memory and Treg TCRB repertoires that appeared more similar than those of healthy donors. For Type 1 diabetes patients, all four CD4+ subsets carried TCRB CDR3s that were moderately but significantly shorter.

Sample: naive CD4+ T cells from blood. This chain connects TRBV29-1 to TRBJ2-2, with 9 bases fitting TRBD1. The TCR comes from a young man with type 1 diabetes. CDR3 DNA: TGCAGCGCCGGGACAGGGCACACCGGGGAGCTGTTTTTT. It specifies CSAGTGHTGELFF.